The 5 T cell receptor beta chains below were found in one sample sequenced in a study of PD-1 blockade in classical Hodgkin lymphoma (TCRdb year 2020). The method was the immunoSEQ multiplex PCR assay. TCRdb re-hosts the immuneACCESS table, in-frame sequences only. Its copies lack some clones; in the studies checked, an unresolved V gene accounts for under half of them, and the cause for the rest is not known. This sample is represented by some 96,000 clones; about 93% of them were singletons. Around 2% of the sample goes to the ten largest clones. What this sample's time point label stands for: cycle 4 day 1 (C4D1), after 6 weeks of nivolumab. All trial patients had relapsed after autologous stem cell transplantation, with cohorts A, B and C differing in prior brentuximab vedotin exposure. This specimen was peripheral blood mononuclear cells (PBMCs), taken before the fourth cycle of nivolumab. The receptors derive from a human donor with classical Hodgkin lymphoma.

The chain has TRBV11-3 and TRBJ2-3; D may correspond to TRBD1 or TRBD2 (6 bases each). The CDR3 length is 14 residues. Trimming stripped 8 bases from V and 3 bases from J, with 15 bases between. Germline CDR1 SGHNT, CDR2 YENEEA. The CDR3 is CASSQGGSTDTQYF. Written as DNA, the CDR3 is TGTGCCAGCTCACAGGGAGGCTCGACAGATACGCAGTATTTT.

The V and J genes are TRBV19 and TRBJ1-2; the D gene is possibly TRBD1 (5 bases). Trimming left V 0 bases short and J 5 bases short, with 7 bases between. The CDR3 loop spans 13 amino acids. CDR1 and CDR2 (germline): LNHDA, SQIVND (reference sequence). The CDR3 DNA follows: TGTGCCAGTAGTATAGACAGGGAATATGGCTACACCTTC. This translates into CASSIDREYGYTF.

The chain employs TRBV5-8 and TRBJ1-1; D may be TRBD1 (5 bases). V was shortened by 4 bases and J by 1 base, with 17 bases between the two germline ends. This CDR3 region has 16 residues. CDR1 and CDR2 (germline): SGHTS, YDEGEE. CDR3 coding DNA: TGTGCCAGCAGCCCGAGGGGTGCAGGGAGGAACACTGAAGCTTTCTTT. Protein: CASSPRGAGRNTEAFF.

This clone was detected once. The chain uses TRBV2 and TRBJ2-5, with D possibly being TRBD1 (6 bases). The germline V and J ends were trimmed by 6 bases and 4 bases, with 15 bases remaining between them. The germline CDR1 and CDR2 sequences are SNHLY and FYNNEI. This CDR3 is built from 14 residues. CDR3 amino acids: CASRGASPSETQYF. The CDR3 nucleotides read TGTGCCAGCAGGGGGGCTTCCCCTTCAGAGACCCAGTACTTC.

This clone occurred once. The V gene is TRBV30, the J gene TRBJ1-2, with D unclear. CDR3 size: 14 residues. Between the trimmed V and J ends, which lost 3 bases and 8 bases, there was a span of 19 bases. Germline V gene sequence: CDR1 GTSNPN, CDR2 SVGIG (reference sequence). CDR3 nucleotides: TGTGCCTGGAGAGGAGCGACGAGGAGAGGGGGCTACACCTTC. Translated, it gives CAWRGATRRGGYTF.